The 21 T cell receptor beta chains below were found in one sample sequenced in a study of post-analysis software for immune sequencing data. Their recognized antigens are unknown. Included in the TCR beta cDNA libraries were unique molecular identifiers. TCRdb independently ran MiXCR on the PCR reads; one entry per CDR3 protein. Among under 650,000 distinct CDR3 sequences listed, roughly 40% were seen once. Study-level results: Roughly 5 TRBV segments occurring more often in patients than controls included TRBV5-6, TRBV5-1 and TRBV20-1.

Input material: blood. Receptors were obtained from a girl aged 5 to 17 with multiple sclerosis.

This clonotype was seen a handful of times. The J gene is TRBJ1-2, the V gene TRBV3-1, with D unclear. V lost 0 bases and J 7 bases, leaving 15 bases between the germline ends. Germline V lookup: CDR1 LGHDT, CDR2 YNNKEL (reference sequence). This CDR3 contains 15 residues. The CDR3 loop reads CASSQEGGGVGGYTF. For the CDR3, the DNA is TGTGCCAGCAGCCAAGAAGGAGGCGGGGTCGGTGGCTACACCTTC.

The gene calls are TRBV5-1 and TRBJ1-1; no reliable D call. Deletions cut 0 bases from V and 2 bases from J, with 8 bases between. This CDR3 spans 14 amino acids. Germline V gene lookup returns CDR1 SGHRS and CDR2 YFSETQ. In DNA, the CDR3 is TGCGCCAGCAGCTTGGCGTTCGGAAACACTGAAGCTTTCTTT. Translated: CASSLAFGNTEAFF.

J is TRBJ1-1 and V is TRBV12-3 or TRBV12-4, with D perhaps TRBD1 (6 bases). V shed 3 bases and J shed 5 bases, with 13 bases lying between them. The CDR3 loop spans 14 amino acids. CDR3 coding DNA: TGTGCCAGCAGTTTTGGGGGGGCAAGTACTGAAGCTTTCTTT. Translation: CASSFGGASTEAFF.

This sequence joins TRBV27 and TRBJ2-5; 7 nucleotides align to TRBD2. CDR1 and CDR2 (germline): MNHEY, SMNVEV (reference sequence). Unmatched junction bases numbered 9, after V lost 7 bases and J lost 1 base. This CDR3 region has 15 residues. The DNA for the CDR3 is TGTGCCAGCAAACGTAGCGGGCCAATCCAAGAGACCCAGTACTTC. This sequence encodes CASKRSGPIQETQYF.

This clonotype came up a few times. This chain links TRBV12-3 or TRBV12-4 with TRBJ2-1, with D perhaps assigned TRBD1 or TRBD2 (5 bases each). The ends were cut back, 3 bases at V and 6 bases at J, with 12 bases in the middle. CDR3 length equals 14 residues. CDR3 sequence reads: CASSFLDGANEQFF. CDR3 DNA sequence: TGTGCCAGCAGTTTTCTCGACGGGGCCAATGAGCAGTTCTTC.

In its sample, this clonotype was seen a few times. The chain uses TRBV5-1 and TRBJ1-1; 7 bases map to TRBD1. The CDR3 length is 14 residues. J gave up 2 bases and V 3 bases, and 4 bases lay outside the gene matches. Per the germline V gene, CDR1 is SGHRS and CDR2 is YFSETQ. CDR3 sequence (DNA): TGCGCCAGCAGCTACGGGACAGTTAACACTGAAGCTTTCTTT. Translation: CASSYGTVNTEAFF.

The V gene is TRBV13, the J gene TRBJ1-3; 7 bases are shared with TRBD1. J lost 4 bases, V lost 3 bases, and 3 bases had no gene match. Germline V gives CDR1 PRHDT, CDR2 FYEKMQ (reference sequence). The CDR3 consists of 14 residues. The CDR3 protein is CASSFGTAGNTIYF. The CDR3, as DNA: TGTGCCAGCAGCTTTGGGACAGCCGGAAACACCATATATTTT.

The chain employs TRBV12-3 or TRBV12-4 and TRBJ1-5; TRBD1 might be the D (5 bases). The germline V and J ends were trimmed by 8 bases and 9 bases, with 17 bases remaining between them. This CDR3 region has 13 residues. In nucleotides, the CDR3 is TGTGCCAGCCGAGGGGACGTCGCAGGGCCCCAGCATTTT. This sequence encodes CASRGDVAGPQHF.

This clonotype was picked up many times. The chain carries TRBV4-2 and TRBJ2-3; 7 nucleotides match TRBD2. There are 16 residues in the CDR3. The V segment lost 0 bases and the J segment 4 bases; nucleotides outside the gene matches: 7. Germline V gene data show CDR1 as LGHNA and CDR2 as YNFKEQ. Written as DNA, the CDR3 is TGTGCCAGCAGCCAAGATCACGCGGGAGTCCCAGATACGCAGTATTTT. Protein: CASSQDHAGVPDTQYF.

This chain joins TRBV6-6 and TRBJ2-7, with a tentative D call TRBD1 (5 bases). Per the germline V gene, CDR1 is MNHNY and CDR2 is SVGAGI (reference sequence). Trimming left V 6 bases short and J 0 bases short, with 15 bases between. This CDR3 has 15 residues. This CDR3 is CASRMDTPRSYEQYF. CDR3 DNA sequence: TGTGCCAGCAGGATGGACACTCCACGCTCCTACGAGCAGTACTTC.

The chain links TRBV20-1 to TRBJ1-4; possibly TRBD1 for D (6 bases). Trimming pared 0 bases from V and 0 bases from J, leaving 11 bases between. The CDR3 loop spans 16 amino acids. CDR1 is DFQATT, CDR2 SNEGSKA, per germline (reference sequence). CDR3 bases: TGCAGTGCTAGAGATCGGGGGCGGTCAACTAATGAAAAACTGTTTTTT. Translated, it gives CSARDRGRSTNEKLFF.

The CDR3 spells CASSLSDSGEQYF. The DNA for the CDR3 is TGTGCCAGCAGTTTAAGTGACTCCGGCGAGCAGTACTTC. V usage is TRBV12-3 or TRBV12-4 and J usage is TRBJ2-5; D gene unclear. The DNA end is more similar to TRBJ2-7, so the J call may be wrong. CDR3 length equals 13 residues.

The chain carries TRBV5-1 and TRBJ2-1, with D maybe TRBD2 (5 bases). This CDR3 comprises 12 residues. Germline CDR1 SGHRS, CDR2 YFSETQ. V was shortened by 6 bases and J by 9 bases, with 13 bases between the two germline ends. CDR3 region: CASTTGSGEQFF. DNA for the CDR3: TGCGCCAGCACTACTGGGAGTGGTGAGCAGTTCTTC.

The table lists this clonotype with a count of one. Here the CDR3 reads CASSDPTGKSYGYTF. The CDR3 nucleotides are TGTGCCAGCAGTGACCCGACAGGGAAGTCCTATGGCTACACCTTC. The genes are TRBV6-4 and TRBJ1-2; 7 positions agree with TRBD1. Germline V gene data show CDR1 as MRHNA and CDR2 as SNTAGT. The CDR3 covers 15 residues. Trimming took 2 bases from V and 4 from J; bases not matched to a gene: 7.

This clonotype has only a few counts. A much larger clone sits a single nucleotide away, making a read error possible. The gene calls are TRBV9 and TRBJ2-1, with D hard to call. Deletions cut 4 bases from V and 3 bases from J, with 8 bases between. CDR3 length: 13 residues. Germline values: CDR1 SGDLS, CDR2 YYNGEE. The CDR3 sequence is CASSPRIYNEQFF. CDR3 DNA: TGTGCCAGCAGCCCCCGGATCTACAATGAGCAGTTCTTC.

This clonotype showed up just a few times. The chain uses TRBV7-9 and TRBJ2-1; 13 bases are shared with TRBD2. CDR3 length equals 16 residues. Germline V gene sequence: CDR1 SEHNR, CDR2 FQNEAQ (reference sequence). V gave up 4 bases and J gave up 9 bases; unmatched junction bases: 9. CDR3 in amino acids: CASSSERTSGSIEQFF. In DNA, the CDR3 is TGTGCCAGCAGCTCCGAGAGGACTAGCGGGAGTATTGAGCAGTTCTTC. The variable domain in full, completed from reference TRBV7-9 and TRBJ2-1, reads DTGVSQNPRHKITKRGQNVTFRCDPISEHNRLYWYRQTLGQGPEFLTYFQNEAQLEKSRLLSDRFSAERPKGSFSTLEIQRTEQGDSAMYLCASSSERTSGSIEQFFGPGTRLTVL.

The V call is TRBV10-3, the J call TRBJ1-5; 10 bases agree with TRBD1. Germline V gives CDR1 ENHRY, CDR2 SYGVKD. The junction had 7 bases not matched to a gene; V was cut back by 7 bases and J by 4 bases. The CDR3 contains 15 residues. CDR3 DNA sequence: TGTGCCATCAAAGCCGGGACAGGGGAGAATCAGCCCCAGCATTTT. Its translation: CAIKAGTGENQPQHF.

This clonotype was seen only a few times. This rearrangement joins TRBV7-9 to TRBJ1-6; the D gene is possibly TRBD1 (6 bases). This CDR3 has 14 amino acids. Trimming shortened V by 3 bases and J by 5 bases, and 8 bases separated the two germline ends. CDR1 and CDR2 (germline): SEHNR, FQNEAQ (reference sequence). As DNA, the CDR3 is TGTGCCAGCAGCTTCGGACAGAATAATTCACCCCTCCACTTT. Translation: CASSFGQNNSPLHF.

This clonotype was found a few times. The chain uses TRBV4-1 and TRBJ2-3; possibly TRBD1 for D (5 bases). The germline CDR1 and CDR2 sequences are MGHRA and YSYEKL. The CDR3 length is 15 residues. V was pared by 0 bases and J by 2 bases, with 9 bases between. The CDR3 DNA is TGCGCCAGCAGCCAAGACCAGGGATACACAGATACGCAGTATTTT. This translates into CASSQDQGYTDTQYF.

V usage is TRBV7-9 and J usage is TRBJ2-5; 7 nucleotides line up with TRBD1. The CDR3 totals 13 residues. The junction had 4 bases not matched to a gene; V was cut back by 7 bases and J by 2 bases. Germline-derived CDR1 and CDR2 are SEHNR and FQNEAQ (reference sequence). CDR3 in DNA: TGTGCCAGCAACAGGGACAGTCAAGAGACCCAGTACTTC. Its translation is CASNRDSQETQYF.

As concerns this clonotype: A much larger clone lies a single base off, so this may be a read error. The chain has TRBV20-1 and TRBJ2-7; D not certain. Germline lookup yields CDR1 DFQATT and CDR2 SNEGSKA (reference sequence). The CDR3 extends over 11 amino acids. V was trimmed by 0 bases and J by 3 bases, leaving 3 bases between them. This CDR3 is CSARENYEQYF. Written as DNA, the CDR3 is TGCAGTGCTAGAGAGAACTACGAGCAGTACTTC.